A selection of T cell receptor beta chains follows, all from one sample in a study of lymphopenia after photon versus proton radiotherapy. This table comes from immunoSEQ multiplex PCR, and its TCRdb copy is limited to in-frame clones, with some not included. The sample includes about 40,000 clones, about 86% of them seen just once. This material consisted of peripheral blood, taken from a patient treated with proton-based radiotherapy. The receptor source for this set is a woman in her sixties or seventies with pancreatic cancer. Some clones in this sample may be carry-over from other donors' samples. Both conserved end residues are part of each CDR3. D genes are given only for firm matches. Rows give clone size only sometimes, using once, few, many, or a class for an expanded clone.

j_gene	d_gene	abundance	v_gene	CDR3aa	CDR3nt
TRBJ2-1	.	.	TRBV15	CATSRDNGGDEQFF	TGTGCCACCAGCAGAGATAACGGGGGCGATGAGCAGTTCTTC
TRBJ1-1	.	.	TRBV27	CASSSPSMNTEAFF	TGCGCCAGCAGTTCGCCCAGCATGAACACTGAAGCTTTCTTT
TRBJ1-1	.	once	TRBV14	CASSKTVENTEAFF	TGTGCCAGCAGCAAGACAGTTGAGAACACTGAAGCTTTCTTT
TRBJ2-5	.	.	TRBV19	CASSLGPQETQYF	TGTGCCAGTAGTTTGGGTCCGCAAGAGACCCAGTACTTC
TRBJ2-5	.	.	TRBV6-5	CASSYSTLAETQYF	TGTGCCAGCAGTTACTCGACCCTAGCGGAGACCCAGTACTTC
TRBJ1-2	.	.	TRBV27	CASSLTRGRVYGYTF	TGTGCCAGCAGTTTGACCCGCGGCAGGGTCTATGGCTACACCTTC
TRBJ2-1	.	.	TRBV10-3	CAISDVDHNEQFF	TGTGCCATCAGTGACGTCGACCACAATGAGCAGTTCTTC
TRBJ1-4	.	.	TRBV28	CASSFRDLGEKLFF	TGTGCCAGCAGTTTCCGGGACTTGGGAGAAAAACTGTTTTTT
TRBJ2-7	TRBD1	.	TRBV27	CASRTNRDRGGEQYF	TGTGCCAGCAGGACGAACCGGGACAGGGGTGGGGAGCAGTACTTC
TRBJ1-2	TRBD1	.	TRBV30	CAWGDRDGYTF	TGTGCCTGGGGGGACAGGGATGGCTACACCTTC
TRBJ1-3	.	.	TRBV5-5	CASSAGQGPGNTIYF	TGTGCCAGCAGCGCGGGCCAAGGGCCTGGAAACACCATATATTTT
TRBJ1-2	TRBD1	.	TRBV18	CASSDTGGQGYGYTF	TGTGCCAGCTCAGACACAGGGGGCCAGGGCTATGGCTACACCTTC
TRBJ2-7	.	.	TRBV5-1	CASSSTQDYEQYF	TGCGCCAGCAGCAGCACACAGGACTACGAGCAGTACTTC
TRBJ1-1	.	.	TRBV11-2	CASSLWQNTEAFF	TGTGCCAGCAGCTTATGGCAGAACACTGAAGCTTTCTTT
TRBJ2-2	TRBD1	.	TRBV2	CASSWDRANTGELFF	TGTGCCAGCAGTTGGGACAGAGCGAACACCGGGGAGCTGTTTTTT
TRBJ2-3	.	.	TRBV6-4	CASMDYLTRTDTQYF	TGTGCCAGTATGGACTACCTAACACGCACAGATACGCAGTATTTT
TRBJ1-5	.	few	TRBV19	CASSTGVDSNQPQHF	TGTGCCAGTAGTACAGGGGTGGACAGCAATCAGCCCCAGCATTTT
TRBJ1-2	.	.	TRBV28	CAASGSWYGYTF	TGTGCCGCCTCGGGGTCCTGGTATGGCTACACCTTC
TRBJ1-5	.	.	TRBV4-2	CASSQDLIQPQHF	TGTGCCAGCAGCCAAGATCTTATTCAGCCCCAGCATTTT
TRBJ2-7	.	once	TRBV10-2	CASSEIYEQYF	TGCGCCAGCAGTGAGATTTACGAGCAGTACTTC
TRBJ1-1	TRBD1	.	TRBV5-1	CASSSGTANTEAFF	TGCGCCAGCAGCTCCGGGACAGCGAACACTGAAGCTTTCTTT
TRBJ1-1	.	.	TRBV25-1	CASSERGDTEAFF	TGTGCCAGCAGTGAAAGGGGTGACACTGAAGCTTTCTTT
TRBJ2-7	.	.	TRBV29-1	CSVERVGHDHHEQYF	TGCAGCGTTGAAAGGGTCGGACACGATCACCACGAGCAGTACTTC
TRBJ2-7	.	.	TRBV23-1	CASSQSPGTLSYEQYF	TGCGCCAGCAGTCAATCCCCAGGGACCCTGTCCTACGAGCAGTACTTC
TRBJ1-2	.	.	TRBV2	CASSRGTGNYYGYTF	TGTGCCAGCAGCCGTGGGACGGGCAATTACTATGGCTACACCTTC
TRBJ2-3	.	.	TRBV5-1	CASSSLSDTQYF	TGCGCCAGCAGCTCACTCTCAGATACGCAGTATTTT
TRBJ2-7	TRBD2	.	TRBV28	CASSPSRTSGLSSYEQYF	TGTGCCAGCAGCCCCAGTCGAACTAGCGGGTTGAGCTCCTACGAGCAGTACTTC
TRBJ2-1	.	.	TRBV15	CATSKTNEQFF	TGTGCCACCAGCAAAACTAATGAGCAGTTCTTC
TRBJ2-3	TRBD2	.	TRBV11-3	CASSPDGLAGDTQYF	TGTGCCAGCAGCCCCGACGGACTAGCGGGAGATACGCAGTATTTT
TRBJ2-5	.	.	TRBV25-1	CASSARAVETQYF	TGTGCCAGCAGTGCTCGAGCTGTGGAGACCCAGTACTTC
TRBJ1-5	.	.	TRBV19	CASSMLGSGNSNQPQHF	TGTGCCAGTAGTATGTTGGGGAGTGGGAATAGCAATCAGCCCCAGCATTTT
TRBJ2-7	.	.	TRBV10-3	CAISESTTGYEQYF	TGTGCCATCAGTGAGTCCACGACAGGATACGAGCAGTACTTC
TRBJ2-7	TRBD2	.	TRBV4-2	CASSPGLAGEEVYEQYF	TGTGCCAGCAGCCCTGGACTAGCGGGAGAAGAGGTCTACGAGCAGTACTTC
TRBJ2-1	.	few	TRBV10-3	CAISEEWNEQFF	TGTGCCATCAGTGAAGAGTGGAATGAGCAGTTCTTC
TRBJ2-1	.	.	TRBV7-3	CASSSQGGGEQFF	TGTGCCAGCAGCTCACAGGGAGGCGGCGAGCAGTTCTTC
TRBJ2-7	TRBD1	.	TRBV20-1	CSADRVYEQYF	TGCAGTGCCGACAGGGTCTACGAGCAGTACTTC
TRBJ2-3	.	.	TRBV5-1	CASNVGGRDTQYF	TGCGCCAGCAATGTCGGGGGTCGGGATACGCAGTATTTT
TRBJ2-7	TRBD2	.	TRBV28	CASSLAGGSEQYF	TGTGCCAGCAGTTTGGCGGGGGGGAGCGAGCAGTACTTC
TRBJ1-5	.	.	TRBV28	CASRGDSVNQPQHF	TGTGCCAGCCGCGGTGACAGCGTTAATCAGCCCCAGCATTTT
TRBJ2-7	TRBD2	.	TRBV10-3	CAISGAGRYEQYF	TGTGCCATCAGTGGAGCGGGGCGGTACGAGCAGTACTTC
TRBJ1-1	TRBD1	.	TRBV11-2	CASSLVGQAEAFF	TGTGCCAGCAGCTTAGTGGGACAGGCGGAAGCTTTCTTT
TRBJ2-5	.	.	TRBV29-1	CSVASQETQYF	TGCAGCGTTGCTTCGCAAGAGACCCAGTACTTC
TRBJ2-1	.	.	TRBV7-9	CASSLSLPSGKVYEQFF	TGTGCCAGCAGCTTATCTCTGCCCTCGGGTAAGGTATATGAGCAGTTCTTC
TRBJ2-5	.	.	TRBV29-1	CSVGVGGDQETQYF	TGCAGCGTTGGAGTCGGGGGTGACCAAGAGACCCAGTACTTC
TRBJ2-1	TRBD2	.	TRBV11-2	CASSFGTSGTYNEQFF	TGTGCCAGCAGCTTCGGGACTAGCGGGACCTACAATGAGCAGTTCTTC
TRBJ2-2	TRBD2	.	TRBV11-2	CASSPGGLAGGNTGELFF	TGTGCCAGCAGCCCAGGAGGTCTAGCGGGAGGGAACACCGGGGAGCTGTTTTTT
TRBJ2-1	TRBD2	.	TRBV18	CASSATSGVYNEQFF	TGTGCCAGCTCAGCTACTAGCGGAGTCTACAATGAGCAGTTCTTC
TRBJ2-1	TRBD2	.	TRBV5-6	CASSLGLAAYNEQFF	TGTGCCAGCAGCTTGGGACTAGCGGCCTACAATGAGCAGTTCTTC
TRBJ2-7	TRBD2	.	TRBV4-2	CASSHPGTSVAYEQYF	TGTGCCAGCAGCCATCCCGGGACTAGCGTGGCCTACGAGCAGTACTTC
TRBJ1-4	.	once	TRBV28	CASSLSGKLFF	TGTGCCAGCAGCCTCAGTGGAAAACTGTTTTTT
TRBJ1-6	.	.	TRBV5-4	CASSLGINSPLHF	TGTGCCAGCAGCTTAGGCATTAATTCACCCCTCCACTTT
TRBJ1-1	.	.	TRBV6-4	CASSDRGDTEAFF	TGTGCCAGCAGTGACAGGGGTGACACTGAAGCTTTCTTT
TRBJ2-7	.	.	TRBV19	CASSRTGGNTGEQYF	TGTGCCAGTAGCCGTACAGGTGGGAACACCGGGGAGCAGTACTTC
TRBJ2-7	.	.	TRBV28	CASTRTNLYEQYF	TGTGCCAGCACCCGGACTAATTTATACGAGCAGTACTTC
TRBJ2-7	TRBD1	once	TRBV7-2	CASSLATGSSYEQYF	TGTGCCAGCAGCTTAGCGACAGGGAGCTCCTACGAGCAGTACTTC
TRBJ1-1	.	.	TRBV7-7	CASSSGQNTEAFF	TGTGCTAGCAGCTCGGGACAGAACACTGAAGCTTTCTTT
TRBJ1-2	.	few	TRBV7-8	CASSLEWGAQGYTF	TGTGCCAGCAGCTTAGAATGGGGGGCGCAGGGCTACACCTTC
TRBJ2-3	TRBD2	.	TRBV27	CASSLSSGSFNPTDTQYF	TGTGCCAGCAGTTTATCTAGCGGGAGTTTTAATCCCACAGATACGCAGTATTTT
TRBJ2-1	TRBD1	.	TRBV19	CATASGQGIEQFF	TGTGCCACCGCTTCGGGACAGGGTATTGAGCAGTTCTTC
TRBJ1-6	.	.	TRBV27	CASGSGSYNSPLHF	TGTGCCAGCGGGTCTGGCTCCTATAATTCACCCCTCCACTTT